This TCR beta chain was recorded in a study of T cell changes during pregnancy in multiple sclerosis. TCRdb keeps only in-frame clones here, not all; method: immunoSEQ multiplex PCR. The sample lists just over 60,000 clones, approximately 92% occurring once. Sequencing used peripheral blood, obtained in the second trimester of pregnancy. This sequence was found in a female donor in good health, enrolled as a control in a pregnancy study.

CDR3 amino acids: CASSFEWASRGHNEQFF. CDR3 sequence (DNA): TGTGCCAGCAGTTTCGAGTGGGCTAGCCGTGGCCACAATGAGCAGTTCTTC. V and J are TRBV27 and TRBJ2-1; perhaps TRBD2 as D (5 bases). CDR3 length equals 17 residues. Germline loops: CDR1 MNHEY, CDR2 SMNVEV (reference sequence). Between the trimmed V and J ends, which lost 3 bases and 5 bases, there was a span of 20 bases.